This TCR beta chain was recorded in a study of OX40 agonist ivuxolimab in advanced cancers. Study-wide background: Every 2 weeks, patients received ivuxolimab intravenously, dosed at 0.01 to 10 mg/kg. Of mixed ages from about 20 to 80 and averaging about 60 years, the group was over 80% male. Study-level points and caveats: Doses of 0.1 to 3.0 mg/kg were accompanied by clonal expansion of CD4+ and CD8+ blood T cells by week 6. Relatively little clonal expansion, among the lowest observed, appeared in partial responders at 0.1-3.0 mg/kg.

As concerns this clone: The antigen remains undetermined.

CDR1 and CDR2 from the germline V gene are LNHDA and SQIVND (reference sequence). The CDR3 runs to 15 residues. V dropped 4 bases and J dropped 3; count of bases not matched to a gene: 5. Here immunoSEQ multiplex PCR was the method, and the copy in TCRdb shows in-frame clones only, minus some. The sample has around 66,000 clones; roughly four fifths are singletons. The source is an adult with an advanced solid tumor such as melanoma, head and neck, liver or kidney cancer. The rearrangement joins TRBV19 to TRBJ2-7; TRBD2 agrees at 11 bases. The sample here was CD4+ or CD8+ T cells sorted from blood, taken in a trial of the OX40 agonist ivuxolimab. This CDR3 is CASSSSTSGSYEQYF. The CDR3 coding sequence is TGTGCCAGTAGTAGCTCAACTAGCGGGAGCTACGAGCAGTACTTC. Based on the CDR3 plus reference TRBV19 and TRBJ2-7, the full variable domain is DGGITQSPKYLFRKEGQNVTLSCEQNLNHDAMYWYRQDPGQGLRLIYYSQIVNDFQKGDIAEGYSVSREKKESFPLTVTSAQKNPTAFYLCASSSSTSGSYEQYFGPGTRLTVT.